These 30 T cell receptor beta chains were all obtained from the same sample, sequenced in a study of blood T cell repertoires in COVID-19. Measured with immunoSEQ multiplex PCR; TCRdb has only the in-frame clones, and not every one. This sample has nearly 15,000 clones; around 75% occur once, and the top ten carry roughly 13%. Sequencing was performed on peripheral blood. All receptors come from a man between 60 and 70 years old with acute or convalescent COVID-19.

The chain couples TRBV5-5 to TRBJ2-1; the match to TRBD2 covers 11 bases. The V gene end was trimmed by 4 bases and the J gene end by 5 bases; junction bases not matched to a gene: 11. This CDR3 is 17 amino acids long. Germline CDR1 SGHKS, CDR2 YYEKEE (reference sequence). As DNA, the CDR3 is TGTGCCAGCAGCCCCTACGTAGCGGGGGGGTCCCACAATGAGCAGTTCTTC. It yields the protein CASSPYVAGGSHNEQFF.

This chain's CDR3 is CASSRLGTVKNIQYF. In DNA, the CDR3 is TGTGCCAGCAGCCGATTGGGGACAGTAAAAAACATTCAGTACTTC. The J gene is TRBJ2-4, the V gene TRBV7-9, with 7 bases aligning to TRBD1. This CDR3 has 15 residues. The germline V gene encodes CDR1 SEHNR and CDR2 FQNEAQ (reference sequence). The V segment lost 5 bases and the J segment 4 bases; nucleotides outside the gene matches: 8.

As regards this clone: This specimen includes other DNA sequences encoding the same CDR3. The chain carries TRBV6-5 and TRBJ1-2; D is perhaps TRBD1 (5 bases). Germline assignment: CDR1 MNHEY and CDR2 SVGAGI. V lost 2 bases to trimming and J lost 0 bases, with 7 bases between them. The CDR3 length is 14 residues. For the CDR3, the DNA is TGTGCCAGCAGTTACGGGGCCTCTAACTATGGCTACACCTTC. This sequence encodes CASSYGASNYGYTF.

The chain links TRBV9 to TRBJ2-3, with D unresolved. Germline CDR1 and CDR2: SGDLS and YYNGEE. Between the trimmed V and J ends, which lost 0 bases and 8 bases, there was a span of 10 bases. The CDR3 loop spans 13 amino acids. CDR3 nucleotides: TGTGCCAGCAGCGTAGGAGGCTCCGGTACGCAGTATTTT. Translated: CASSVGGSGTQYF.

The chain links TRBV20-1 to TRBJ2-1; D is uncertain. The CDR3 spans 16 residues. CDR1 DFQATT and CDR2 SNEGSKA come from the germline V gene (reference sequence). The V end was cut by 3 bases, the J end by 4 bases, with 19 bases between. The CDR3 DNA is TGCAGTGCTAGTGGTTCGGCCACTACGAGATACAATGAGCAGTTCTTC. Amino acid sequence: CSASGSATTRYNEQFF.

The rearrangement links TRBV6-5 to TRBJ1-4; TRBD1 agrees at 8 bases. The CDR3 is 14 residues long. V dropped 6 bases and J dropped 7; count of bases not matched to a gene: 7. In germline, CDR1 is MNHEY, CDR2 SVGAGI. CDR3 amino acids: CASRSQGGSEKLFF. DNA for the CDR3: TGTGCCAGCAGATCACAGGGGGGTAGTGAAAAACTGTTTTTT.

CDR3 sequence reads: CASSVEAGGGNQPQHF. The CDR3 nucleotides are TGTGCCAGCAGCGTAGAGGCAGGGGGCGGCAATCAGCCCCAGCATTTT. This rearrangement joins TRBV9 to TRBJ1-5; TRBD1 aligns across 8 bases. The CDR3 consists of 16 residues. Germline loops: CDR1 SGDLS, CDR2 YYNGEE. Losses at the gene ends were 0 bases for V and 2 bases for J; bases not matched to a gene: 4.

This clone has a handful of counts. The gene calls are TRBV18 and TRBJ1-6, with TRBD1 matching 7 bases. Germline trimming cut 6 bases from V and 6 bases from J; bases unmatched to any gene: 17. CDR3 length: 18 amino acids. Germline V gene sequence: CDR1 KGHSH, CDR2 LQKENI. The CDR3 region is CASSGLGQVQGSNSPLHF. The CDR3 DNA reads as TGTGCCAGCTCCGGCCTCGGACAGGTGCAGGGGAGTAATTCACCCCTCCACTTT.

The chain combines TRBV30 with TRBJ2-1; D ambiguous. Trimming took 0 bases from V and 5 from J, leaving 8 bases between them. The CDR3 consists of 13 residues. Per the germline V gene, CDR1 is GTSNPN and CDR2 is SVGIG (reference sequence). The chain's CDR3 is CAWSVFRNNEQFF. CDR3 DNA sequence: TGTGCCTGGAGTGTATTCAGAAACAATGAGCAGTTCTTC. Full variable domain (outside the CDR3, taken from reference TRBV30 and TRBJ2-1): SQTIHQWPATLVQPVGSPLSLECTVEGTSNPNLYWYRQAAGRGLQLLFYSVGIGQISSEVPQNLSASRPQDRQFILSSKKLLLSDSGFYLCAWSVFRNNEQFFGPGTRLTVL.

This rearrangement joins TRBV30 to TRBJ1-1; maybe TRBD1 (5 bases). Germline V gives CDR1 GTSNPN, CDR2 SVGIG (reference sequence). The V and J ends lost 8 bases and 1 base respectively, with 14 bases between them. The CDR3 totals 13 residues. CDR3 nucleotides: TGTGCCGGACATATTAACAAGAACACTGAAGCTTTCTTT. Its protein is CAGHINKNTEAFF.

The CDR3 protein is CASSPDRVSTDTQYF. The CDR3 coding sequence is TGTGCCAGCAGCCCGGACAGGGTAAGCACAGATACGCAGTATTTT. The chain employs TRBV7-2 and TRBJ2-3, with TRBD1 matching over 8 bases. V was clipped by 5 bases and J by 0 bases; unmatched bases: 4. The CDR3 loop spans 15 amino acids. Germline values: CDR1 SGHTA, CDR2 FQGNSA.

The gene calls are TRBV5-1 and TRBJ2-1; D gene ambiguous. The germline V gene has CDR1 SGHRS and CDR2 YFSETQ. The germline V and J ends were trimmed by 5 bases and 1 base, with 7 bases remaining between them. The CDR3 totals 13 residues. DNA for the CDR3: TGCGCCAGCAGTCTAGTATCCTACAATGAGCAGTTCTTC. Translating gives CASSLVSYNEQFF.

The rearrangement joins TRBV10-3 to TRBJ1-2; tentatively, D is TRBD1 (6 bases). This CDR3 has 13 amino acids. The V and J ends lost 5 bases and 3 bases respectively, with 10 bases between them. Germline assignment: CDR1 ENHRY and CDR2 SYGVKD. CDR3 amino acids: CAISSGADYGYTF. As DNA, the CDR3 is TGTGCCATCAGTTCAGGGGCCGACTATGGCTACACCTTC.

The V gene is TRBV7-9, the J gene TRBJ1-2; D is possibly TRBD1 (5 bases). V lost 1 base and J lost 8, with 20 bases in between. Germline CDR1 SEHNR, CDR2 FQNEAQ (reference sequence). The CDR3 is made up of 16 amino acids. CDR3 sequence: CASSLGSRTQQEGYTF. Written as DNA, the CDR3 is TGTGCCAGCAGCTTAGGGTCGCGCACCCAACAGGAAGGCTACACCTTC.

Regarding this clone: One end of the junction fails to match germline, which may point to a read error. V and J are TRBV2 and TRBJ1-4, with a tentative D call TRBD1 (5 bases). Per germline, CDR1 SNHLY and CDR2 FYNNEI. The CDR3 consists of 15 residues. Here the CDR3 DNA reads TGTGCCAGCAGCGAAGACAGAACAACTAATGAAAAACTGTTTTTT. It yields the protein CASSEDRTTNEKLFF.

The gene calls are TRBV12-5 and TRBJ1-1; a weak D match, TRBD1 (5 bases). Germline CDR1 and CDR2: LGHNT and FRNRAP. The CDR3 runs 15 residues. V gave up 5 bases and J gave up 0 bases, with 13 bases separating them. DNA of the CDR3: TGTGCTAGTGGTCCAGAGACAGCTATGAACACTGAAGCTTTCTTT. It is translated as CASGPETAMNTEAFF.

The V and J genes are TRBV5-1 and TRBJ1-2; maybe TRBD1 (6 bases). Germline CDR1 reads SGHRS; CDR2 reads YFSETQ. This CDR3 is 12 amino acids long. V shed 2 bases and J shed 10 bases, with 12 bases lying between them. CDR3 DNA sequence: TGCGCCAGCAGCTTACAGGGCACCGTCTACACCTTC. This encodes CASSLQGTVYTF.

V usage is TRBV29-1 and J usage is TRBJ2-3; D possibly corresponds to TRBD1 (6 bases). CDR1 is SQVTM, CDR2 ANQGSEA, per germline. The length of the CDR3 is 15 residues. Trimming cost V 1 base and J 2 bases, with 13 bases left between them. CDR3 nucleotides: TGCAGCGTTGAAGGGGGCAGGGGTAACACAGATACGCAGTATTTT. Its translation: CSVEGGRGNTDTQYF.

The genes are TRBV30 and TRBJ1-3; 7 positions match TRBD1. This CDR3 is 16 amino acids long. With 2 bases clipped from V and 0 bases from J, the junction kept 7 bases outside the gene matches. Germline V CDR1 and CDR2: GTSNPN, SVGIG (reference sequence). The CDR3 DNA reads as TGTGCCTGGAGTCGATTGGACAGGAGCTCTGGAAACACCATATATTTT. It encodes CAWSRLDRSSGNTIYF.

For the CDR3, the DNA is TGTGCCAGCAGCCCTTACGCCGGAGGACTAGCGGGGAACTACAATGAGCAGTTCTTC. This sequence encodes CASSPYAGGLAGNYNEQFF. This rearrangement joins TRBV7-6 to TRBJ2-1; 12 nucleotides agree with TRBD2. This CDR3 has 19 amino acids. J was trimmed by 3 bases and V by 5 bases; bases with no gene match: 14. From germline, CDR1 is SGHVS and CDR2 FNYEAQ.

This sequence joins TRBV6-5 and TRBJ1-4; unclear D gene. Between the trimmed V and J ends, which lost 2 bases and 4 bases, there was a span of 8 bases. Germline-derived CDR1 and CDR2 are MNHEY and SVGAGI. The CDR3 consists of 14 residues. As DNA, the CDR3 is TGTGCCAGCAGTTACGCGAAATATAATGAAAAACTGTTTTTT. Its protein is CASSYAKYNEKLFF.

The chain recombines TRBV5-1 with TRBJ1-2; D not certain. CDR3 length: 14 amino acids. Germline values: CDR1 SGHRS, CDR2 YFSETQ. V was pared by 3 bases and J by 4 bases, with 13 bases between. The CDR3 DNA reads as TGCGCCAGCAGCTCAGACCCGGAGGTCTATGGCTACACCTTC. Protein product: CASSSDPEVYGYTF.

This chain joins TRBV12-3 or TRBV12-4 and TRBJ2-3; 7 bases fit TRBD1. V trimming: 6 bases; J trimming: 1 base; junction bases outside the gene matches: 1. The CDR3 runs to 13 residues. The CDR3 region has the DNA TGTGCCAGCAGCGACAGGGGCACAGATACGCAGTATTTT. Translating it yields CASSDRGTDTQYF.

This clone showed up just a few times. The rearrangement joins TRBV7-9 to TRBJ1-1, with D possibly TRBD1 on 5 matching bases. The V end was cut by 1 base, the J end by 5 bases, with 14 bases between. Germline CDR1 is SEHNR and CDR2 is FQNEAQ (reference sequence). The CDR3 is 15 amino acids. The CDR3 is CASSLVRQGGTEAFF. The CDR3 DNA is TGTGCCAGCAGCTTAGTACGCCAGGGAGGGACTGAAGCTTTCTTT.

The rearrangement uses TRBV9 and TRBJ2-7; 7 nucleotides align to TRBD2. This CDR3 is 15 amino acids long. Germline-derived CDR1 and CDR2 are SGDLS and YYNGEE. The J segment lost 2 bases and the V segment lost 4 bases, leaving 9 bases of the junction unmatched. CDR3 amino acids: CASSPSGGRAYEQYF. The CDR3 DNA reads as TGTGCCAGCAGCCCAAGTGGCGGGAGAGCCTACGAGCAGTACTTC.

This sequence joins TRBV25-1 and TRBJ1-2, with a possible D match to TRBD1 (5 bases). This CDR3 has 14 residues. Trimming took 8 bases from V and 0 from J, leaving 13 bases between them. Germline V gene data show CDR1 as MGHDK and CDR2 as SYGVNS. This CDR3 reads CASLGQEANYGYTF. CDR3 coding DNA: TGTGCCAGCCTCGGACAAGAAGCTAACTATGGCTACACCTTC.

The gene calls are TRBV7-8 and TRBJ1-1, with 11 bases fitting TRBD1. CDR3 length equals 18 residues. V gave up 2 bases and J gave up 2 bases; unmatched junction bases: 10. CDR1 is SGHVS and CDR2 is FQNEAQ in the germline V gene. The CDR3 sequence: CASSLTDRGLVSNTEAFF. The CDR3 DNA reads as TGTGCCAGCAGCTTAACGGACAGGGGGCTGGTGTCTAACACTGAAGCTTTCTTT.

V usage is TRBV18 and J usage is TRBJ2-7; 12 bases are shared with TRBD2. This CDR3 is 16 amino acids long. V lost 9 bases, J lost 4 bases, and 13 bases stayed unmatched. CDR1 and CDR2 (germline): KGHSH, LQKENI. In nucleotides, the CDR3 is TGTGCCAGTTCAGCTAGCGGGGGGGCCCCGGGATACGAGCAGTACTTC. Translating it yields CASSASGGAPGYEQYF.

This chain uses TRBV9 with TRBJ2-2; D gene ambiguous. V gave up 6 bases and J gave up 1 base, with 16 bases separating them. Germline CDR1 SGDLS, CDR2 YYNGEE. This CDR3 is 16 amino acids long. This chain's CDR3 is CASTETPNLNTGELFF. CDR3 sequence (DNA): TGTGCCAGCACCGAAACCCCTAACCTGAACACCGGGGAGCTGTTTTTT.

V and J are TRBV2 and TRBJ1-4, with D tentatively TRBD1 (6 bases). From germline, CDR1 is SNHLY and CDR2 FYNNEI. V lost 8 bases, J lost 6 bases, and 13 bases lay in between. The CDR3 consists of 13 residues. Written as DNA, the CDR3 is TGTGCCAGCGGCGGGGGGCTAGATGAAAAACTGTTTTTT. Encoded protein: CASGGGLDEKLFF.